The 21 T cell receptor beta chains in this list originate from one sample, sequenced in a study of shared clonotypes between healthy human individuals. TCRdb's copy holds only in-frame clones and misses some; the assay was immunoSEQ multiplex PCR. Of roughly 650,000 clones detected, approximately 96% appear once; the ten largest clones hold around 0.1%. Positive CCR7 selection of CD45RO-negative cells yielded the naive CD8 cells, and terminally differentiated effector memory CD45RA+ cells were excluded. Specimen: naive CD8+ T cells sorted from blood. The receptor set was obtained from a woman between 25 and 40 years old in good health.

The V and J genes are TRBV13 and TRBJ1-2, with unresolved D. The CDR3 contains 15 residues. Trimming cost V 3 bases and J 5 bases, with 16 bases left between them. CDR1 is PRHDT and CDR2 is FYEKMQ in the germline V gene (reference sequence). The CDR3 DNA is TGTGCCAGCAGCTTGAGGGTCTCAATCGTGTATGGCTACACCTTC. This encodes CASSLRVSIVYGYTF.

This chain uses TRBV28 with TRBJ2-3; 12 nucleotides agree with TRBD2. The CDR3 loop spans 15 amino acids. J was trimmed by 6 bases and V by 7 bases; bases with no gene match: 8. Germline V gene sequence: CDR1 MDHEN, CDR2 SYDVKM. DNA of the CDR3: TGTGCCAGCAACCTAGCGGGAGGGCCGGGGGATACGCAGTATTTT. Its protein product is CASNLAGGPGDTQYF.

A word on this clone: Germline is not matched at one junction end, which may reflect a read error. This chain links TRBV28 with TRBJ2-5; D unresolved. The germline V gene encodes CDR1 MDHEN and CDR2 SYDVKM. This CDR3 comprises 15 residues. The CDR3 protein is CASILAHSLGETQYF. CDR3 DNA sequence: TGTGCCAGCATTTTAGCTCACAGCCTGGGAGAGACCCAGTACTTC.

The chain is built from TRBV28 and TRBJ2-5, with D tentatively TRBD1 (6 bases). The CDR3 consists of 14 residues. V was clipped by 2 bases and J by 5 bases, with 12 bases between them. Germline V CDR1 and CDR2: MDHEN, SYDVKM. CDR3: CASSLQGMLETQYF. CDR3 sequence (DNA): TGTGCCAGCAGTTTACAGGGGATGTTGGAGACCCAGTACTTC.

The chain uses TRBV6-1 and TRBJ2-7; the D gene is possibly TRBD1 (5 bases). In germline, CDR1 is MNHNS, CDR2 SASEGT. Trimming shortened V by 8 bases and J by 6 bases, and 20 bases separated the two germline ends. CDR3 size: 14 residues. As DNA, the CDR3 is TGTGCCAGCGGGGCCAGTGTTCCCCGGTTCGAGCAGTACTTC. This translates into CASGASVPRFEQYF.

The chain uses TRBV4-1 and TRBJ2-4; D is unresolved. The ends were cut back, 0 bases at V and 0 bases at J, with 9 bases in the middle. The CDR3 has 16 amino acids. Germline loops: CDR1 MGHRA, CDR2 YSYEKL. CDR3 loop: CASSQEVFLAKNIQYF. CDR3 coding DNA: TGCGCCAGCAGCCAAGAGGTCTTCCTAGCCAAAAACATTCAGTACTTC.

This sequence joins TRBV28 and TRBJ2-7; 8 nucleotides line up with TRBD1. This CDR3 comprises 14 residues. In germline, CDR1 is MDHEN, CDR2 SYDVKM. V dropped 3 bases and J dropped 5; count of bases not matched to a gene: 6. The CDR3 spells CASSFPTGAHEQYF. The DNA for the CDR3 is TGTGCCAGCAGTTTCCCGACAGGGGCCCACGAGCAGTACTTC.

The chain links TRBV7-2 to TRBJ2-3; D is uncertain. The CDR3 length is 16 residues. Trimming removed 4 bases from V and 2 bases from J, with 16 bases in between. Germline CDR1 and CDR2: SGHTA and FQGNSA. The CDR3 DNA is TGTGCCAGCAGCTCCGGAGTTACAGAATCCACAGATACGCAGTATTTT. Translated: CASSSGVTESTDTQYF.

The CDR3 is CASSQGRGQDYNEQFF. CDR3 in DNA: TGCGCCAGCAGCCAAGGCCGAGGACAAGACTACAATGAGCAGTTCTTC. The chain couples TRBV4-1 to TRBJ2-1; the D gene is possibly TRBD1 (5 bases). Trimming removed 1 base at V and 3 bases at J, with 13 bases between. The germline V gene has CDR1 MGHRA and CDR2 YSYEKL. The CDR3 sequence is 16 residues long.

This clone was observed a few times. This chain links TRBV10-3 with TRBJ2-7; 10 bases match TRBD2. V trimming: 6 bases; J trimming: 3 bases; junction bases outside the gene matches: 5. CDR1 and CDR2 from the germline V gene are ENHRY and SYGVKD. CDR3 length equals 14 residues. The CDR3 DNA follows: TGTGCCATCAGACCAGCGGGAGGGGACTACGAGCAGTACTTC. Its translation: CAIRPAGGDYEQYF.

V gene TRBV9 combines with J gene TRBJ2-1, with 9 nucleotides matching TRBD2. This CDR3 comprises 19 residues. CDR1 and CDR2 from the germline V gene are SGDLS and YYNGEE. The J segment lost 4 bases and the V segment lost 0 bases, leaving 14 bases of the junction unmatched. CDR3 residues: CASSVGDIFRTSEYNEQFF. The CDR3 DNA sequence: TGTGCCAGCAGCGTAGGGGACATCTTCAGGACTAGCGAGTACAATGAGCAGTTCTTC.

This clone was seen a single time. The rearrangement joins TRBV28 to TRBJ2-7; maybe TRBD1 (6 bases). Germline V gene lookup returns CDR1 MDHEN and CDR2 SYDVKM. With 6 bases removed from V and 6 bases from J, the gap between germline ends came to 15 bases. The CDR3 is 13 amino acids. The CDR3 here is CASSQQIQGEQYF. DNA of the CDR3: TGTGCCAGCAGCCAGCAGATACAGGGCGAGCAGTACTTC.

Remarks on this clone: The same CDR3 can be traced to other DNA sequences in this sample. The gene calls are TRBV6-1 and TRBJ2-7, with 8 nucleotides matching TRBD1. Germline-derived CDR1 and CDR2 are MNHNS and SASEGT. The trim removed 2 bases at V and 1 base at J, leaving 1 base unmatched. The CDR3 runs to 14 residues. CDR3 nucleotide sequence: TGTGCCAGCAGTGAACAGGGGGCGTCCTACGAGCAGTACTTC. Translation: CASSEQGASYEQYF.

As DNA, the CDR3 is TGTGCCATTCGACAGGGGCTATCCTACGAGCAGTACTTC. It is translated as CAIRQGLSYEQYF. The rearrangement uses TRBV6-1 and TRBJ2-7, with 8 bases fitting TRBD1. Germline V gives CDR1 MNHNS, CDR2 SASEGT. The CDR3 is 13 amino acids. With V trimmed by 10 bases and J by 1 base, 6 bases remained unmatched.

CDR3 bases: TGTGCCAGCAGTGCGACCGGGACAGGGTACGAGCAGTACTTC. Encoded protein: CASSATGTGYEQYF. The rearrangement links TRBV6-1 to TRBJ2-7; 9 bases agree with TRBD1. The V and J ends lost 4 bases and 4 bases, in that order; junction bases with no gene match: 5. The CDR3 covers 14 residues. Germline CDR1 and CDR2: MNHNS and SASEGT.

The V call is TRBV28, the J call TRBJ2-7; D is unclear. V dropped 2 bases and J dropped 2 bases, with 13 bases sitting between them. CDR3 length equals 15 residues. Germline V CDR1 and CDR2: MDHEN, SYDVKM. CDR3 sequence reads: CASSLGRSLAYEQYF. The CDR3 DNA reads as TGTGCCAGCAGTTTAGGGCGGTCGCTCGCCTACGAGCAGTACTTC.

This chain joins TRBV4-1 and TRBJ2-7; TRBD2 aligns across 9 bases. The CDR3 length is 15 residues. Germline CDR1 MGHRA, CDR2 YSYEKL. J lost 6 bases, V lost 4 bases, and 10 bases had no gene match. CDR3 sequence (DNA): TGCGCCAGCAGCCCTACCATTAGCGGGAGCGGCGAGCAGTACTTC. This gives the protein CASSPTISGSGEQYF.

The chain links TRBV9 to TRBJ2-5; 8 bases fit TRBD1. V lost 2 bases to trimming and J lost 0 bases; unmatched junction nucleotides: 15. CDR1 and CDR2 (germline): SGDLS, YYNGEE. The CDR3 is 19 amino acids. The CDR3: CASSVATGGRRGDQETQYF. DNA for the CDR3: TGTGCCAGCAGCGTGGCCACAGGGGGAAGGCGTGGTGACCAAGAGACCCAGTACTTC.

The genes are TRBV13 and TRBJ1-2; 8 bases agree with TRBD1. From germline, CDR1 is PRHDT and CDR2 FYEKMQ (reference sequence). Losses at the gene ends were 5 bases for V and 2 bases for J; bases not matched to a gene: 7. This CDR3 comprises 15 residues. The CDR3 region has the DNA TGTGCCAGCAGCCCCCCGGGACAGGAGAACTATGGCTACACCTTC. Residues: CASSPPGQENYGYTF. The full variable domain, rest sourced from reference TRBV13 and TRBJ1-2, is AAGVIQSPRHLIKEKRETATLKCYPIPRHDTVYWYQQGPGQDPQFLISFYEKMQSDKGSIPDRFSAQQFSDYHSELNMSSLELGDSALYFCASSPPGQENYGYTFGSGTRLTVV.

The chain couples TRBV28 to TRBJ1-2; no clear D. Germline V lookup: CDR1 MDHEN, CDR2 SYDVKM. V lost 2 bases, J lost 8 bases, and 6 bases lay in between. The CDR3 sequence is 11 residues long. CDR3 bases: TGTGCCAGCAGTTTAGGGGTGGGCTACACCTTC. Amino acid sequence: CASSLGVGYTF.

V usage is TRBV9 and J usage is TRBJ1-5, with no clear D. Germline V CDR1 and CDR2: SGDLS, YYNGEE. CDR3 length equals 15 residues. Trimming removed 0 bases from V and 3 bases from J, with 10 bases in between. Written as DNA, the CDR3 is TGTGCCAGCAGCGTAGGGCGAGGGTTCAATCAGCCCCAGCATTTT. It encodes CASSVGRGFNQPQHF.